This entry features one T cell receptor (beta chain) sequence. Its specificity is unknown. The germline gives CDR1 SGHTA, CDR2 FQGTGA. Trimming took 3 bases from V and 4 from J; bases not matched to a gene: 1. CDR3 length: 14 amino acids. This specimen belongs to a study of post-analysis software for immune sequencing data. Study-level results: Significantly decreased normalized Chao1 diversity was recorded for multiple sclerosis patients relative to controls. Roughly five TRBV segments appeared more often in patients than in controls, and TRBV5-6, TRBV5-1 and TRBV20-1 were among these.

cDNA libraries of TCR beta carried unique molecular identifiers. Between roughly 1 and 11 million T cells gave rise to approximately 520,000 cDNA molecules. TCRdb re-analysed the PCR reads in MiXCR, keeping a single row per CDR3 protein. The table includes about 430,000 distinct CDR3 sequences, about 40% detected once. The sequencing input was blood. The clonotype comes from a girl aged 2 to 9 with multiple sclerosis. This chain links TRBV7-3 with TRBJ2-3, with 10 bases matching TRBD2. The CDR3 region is CASSLTSGPDTQYF. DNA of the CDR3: TGTGCCAGCAGCTTGACTAGCGGGCCAGATACGCAGTATTTT.